This T cell receptor (beta chain) was retrieved from a study of fetal regulatory T cell absence and autoimmunity. For the study at large: Without clinical diabetes, IPEX patients showed exocrine pancreas autoimmunity. General study points: In IPEX, the enrichment was taken to support antigen-driven autoimmunity before birth.

As regards this clone: Antigen: not known.

The CDR3 has 12 residues. Germline CDR1 MGHRA, CDR2 YSYEKL. The V end lost 0 bases, the J end lost 6 bases, and 3 bases lay between the germline ends. Sequencing used immunoSEQ multiplex PCR; TCRdb keeps in-frame clones, though not all of them. The table includes more than 90,000 clones, approximately 75% detected once. The specimen was pancreas tissue. V and J are TRBV4-1 and TRBJ2-4; D gene ambiguous. This TCR came from a male donor with IPEX syndrome. The DNA for the CDR3 is TGCGCCAGCAGCCAAGACAGAAACATTCAGTACTTC. Amino acid sequence: CASSQDRNIQYF.